The entry below gives a single TCR beta chain sequence along with its context. No cognate antigen has been identified for it. No base quality information exists; no much larger clone differs at one position. The time point label for this specimen denotes: baseline before first vaccination. The vaccinee samples were drawn from two UK trials, COV001 and COV002, one of which was a single-blind randomized controlled phase 2/3 trial testing AZD1222 (ChAdOx1 nCoV-19) in healthy adults. Trial participant PBMC samples were collected at day 0 and day 28 after the second dose for TCRbeta chain sequencing. The CDR1 and CDR2 encoded by the germline V gene (reference sequence) are MNHEY and SMNVEV. V and J are truncated by 4 bases and 2 bases respectively, leaving an intervening sequence of 17 bases. The CDR3 covers 16 residues, taking in both the cysteine and the phenylalanine. Of all the DNA, just the CDR3 is kept, 48 bases in frame from base 1.

The data belong to a study of T cell responses to AZD1222 COVID-19 vaccine (dated by TCRdb to the early 2020s). The study in broad terms: Because spike-specific TCR depth and breadth did not differ between the two schedules, AZD1222 recipients who got a second dose at roughly 4 weeks were pooled with those who got a second dose at roughly 12 weeks. A total of approximately 250 trial participants underwent TCR sequencing, of whom around 210 had received two doses of AZD1222 and around 25 had received two doses of the MenACWY control vaccine. Enrollment into the trials was organized by age into subgroups of 18-55, 56-69 and 70-plus years, and those subgroups contained approximately 150, 30 and 60 TCR-sequenced participants, respectively. The paper's findings and limits, for the study overall: Nearly half of unique spike-specific TCRs reportedly recognized epitopes outside regions mutated in the B.1.351 and B.1.1.7 variants. Because no samples from the day 14 peak response were available, repertoires could be characterized only after the peak T cell response. Conclusions about previously exposed vaccinees are limited, since just six or seven AZD1222 recipients were seropositive for SARS-CoV-2 at baseline. In the small 56-69-year group, the increase in depth fell short of significance, most likely because of low power. The whole spike protein was spanned by vaccine-associated CD4 TCRs, and dominant responses were seen in regions 160-218 and 743-854. Participants were mostly white British and included more females than males, and it was suggested by the authors that clonal diversity may have been underestimated. After two AZD1222 doses, spike-specific TCR breadth and depth were significantly higher than at day 0 and than in MenACWY recipients.

The CDR3 regions of human TCRbeta chains were analyzed by immunosequencing. Concerning the study's data processing: TCRs in the repertoires were matched against a reference library of SARS-CoV-2-specific TCRs that had been generated with the MIRA antigen-specificity platform. Breadth meant the fraction of unique TCRs that were SARS-CoV-2-associated, whereas depth meant the fraction of total T cells that were SARS-CoV-2-associated. Each spike-specific TCR was assigned to its reactive spike region and to a CD4 or CD8 class using the MIRA data. Log10-transformed breadth and depth values were compared by one-way ANOVA with Sidak's multiple comparisons tests. Imported from immuneACCESS, the table was reduced by TCRdb to in-frame sequences with V and J called. These copies leave out some clones; in studies compared against another copy, an unresolved V gene accounts for under half, and the cause of the remainder is not known. The DNA was the basis for D and trimming; V, J and clone size are from that table. For this sample there are roughly 91,000 clones; 90% appear just once. The leading ten clones occupy less than 3.5% of the sample.

This TCR came from an adult in good health. This receptor chain uses TRBV27 and TRBJ1-1; matching of 5 bases hints at TRBD1 as the D gene. The specimen comprised peripheral blood, sampled on day 0 of AZD1222 vaccination. The CDR3 protein is CASSSVGVGRNTEAFF. Read as DNA, the sequence is TGTGCCAGCAGTTCGGTCGGCGTGGGGCGCAACACTGAAGCTTTCTTT.